One T cell receptor beta chain is described in this entry. The target antigen is unknown. At least one PBMC sample before ART and at least two after were required. The germline gives CDR1 SEHNR, CDR2 FQNEAQ (reference sequence). The ends were cut back, 5 bases at V and 9 bases at J, with 13 bases in the middle. CDR3 size: 13 residues. A v3.0 immunoSEQ assay was performed at survey level. TCRdb's copy holds only in-frame clones and misses some; the assay was immunoSEQ multiplex PCR. The profile shows about 33,000 clones, roughly 95% of them singletons. These data belong to a study of long-term antiretroviral therapy in people with HIV. Study-wide results and limits: Relative to control repertoires, HIV repertoires exhibited narrower CDR3 length ranges.

The V gene is TRBV7-9, the J gene TRBJ2-2; D not certain. This clonotype originated in a man aged 25-45 years with HIV. The material sequenced was unsorted PBMCs, taken approximately 6.5 years after starting antiretroviral therapy. In DNA form, the CDR3 reads TGTGCCAGCAGCCGGGTTCCAGGACGGGAGCTGTTTTTT. Its translation is CASSRVPGRELFF. Complete variable domain (other parts from reference TRBV7-9 and TRBJ2-2): DTGVSQNPRHKITKRGQNVTFRCDPISEHNRLYWYRQTLGQGPEFLTYFQNEAQLEKSRLLSDRFSAERPKGSFSTLEIQRTEQGDSAMYLCASSRVPGRELFFGEGSRLTVL.